This T cell receptor (beta chain) was observed in a study of identical twins. TCRdb analysed the 5' RACE reads with MiXCR anew, one entry per CDR3 protein. The sample lists approximately 350,000 distinct CDR3 sequences, approximately 13% occurring once. This clonotype appeared many times. Its antigen is not known. Study outcomes and limitations: Conclusions came from cross-sectional statistical analysis, not from following the same donors. Sequences that were out-of-frame, alpha and twin-shared displayed an excess of low generation probability.

All donors were healthy, and all were Caucasian. This sample was also put to use in a study of yellow fever vaccine responses in identical twins. From that report: Twins reportedly mounted vaccine T cell responses that seemed partly convergent, partly personalized.

This TCR was recovered from a woman in her late teens or twenties in good health. Sequencing used CD8+ T cells sorted from blood.

The CDR3 protein is CTTGTSGYNEQFF. CDR3 nucleotide sequence: TGTACGACGGGGACTAGCGGCTACAATGAGCAGTTCTTC. V gene TRBV12-3 or TRBV12-4 combines with J gene TRBJ2-1; 11 bases agree with TRBD2. The CDR3 runs to 13 residues.